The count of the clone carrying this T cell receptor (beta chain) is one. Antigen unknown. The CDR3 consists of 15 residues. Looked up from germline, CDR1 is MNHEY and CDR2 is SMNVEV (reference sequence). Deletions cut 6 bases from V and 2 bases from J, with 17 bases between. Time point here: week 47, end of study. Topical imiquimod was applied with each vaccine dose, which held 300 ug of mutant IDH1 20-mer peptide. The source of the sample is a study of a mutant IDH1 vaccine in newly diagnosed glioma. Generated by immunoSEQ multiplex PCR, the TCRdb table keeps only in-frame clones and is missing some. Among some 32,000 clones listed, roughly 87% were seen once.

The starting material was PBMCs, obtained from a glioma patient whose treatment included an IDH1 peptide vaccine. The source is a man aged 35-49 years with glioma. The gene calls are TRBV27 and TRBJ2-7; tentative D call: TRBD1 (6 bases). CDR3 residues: CASSPTTGQAYEQYF. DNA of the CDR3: TGTGCCAGCAGCCCTACGACAGGCCAGGCCTACGAGCAGTACTTC.